This TCR beta chain is from a study of cytomegalovirus exposure and HLA in healthy donors. Study-wide points: With further analysis later on, most CMV-associated TCR beta chains appeared HLA-restricted. Immune exposure information comprised only CMV serostatus. The CMV antigen specificity of a few CMV-associated chains was confirmed through in vitro analysis.

Trimming pared 0 bases from V and 8 bases from J, leaving 11 bases between. The CDR3 has 13 residues. Per the germline V gene, CDR1 is SGHDT and CDR2 is YYEEEE. About this clone itself: Its antigen is unidentified.

A multiplex PCR was run with 60 Vbeta primers and 13 Jbeta primers. TCRdb's copy holds only in-frame clones and misses some; the assay was immunoSEQ multiplex PCR. The sample includes fewer than 200,000 clones, roughly 84% of them seen just once. Sequencing used PBMCs. The origin of this receptor is a male donor in good health and CMV-seronegative. The rearrangement joins TRBV5-6 to TRBJ1-2; D is undetermined. CDR3 residues: CASSLAGSGGYTF. The CDR3 DNA follows: TGTGCCAGCAGCTTGGCGGGGTCGGGGGGCTACACCTTC.